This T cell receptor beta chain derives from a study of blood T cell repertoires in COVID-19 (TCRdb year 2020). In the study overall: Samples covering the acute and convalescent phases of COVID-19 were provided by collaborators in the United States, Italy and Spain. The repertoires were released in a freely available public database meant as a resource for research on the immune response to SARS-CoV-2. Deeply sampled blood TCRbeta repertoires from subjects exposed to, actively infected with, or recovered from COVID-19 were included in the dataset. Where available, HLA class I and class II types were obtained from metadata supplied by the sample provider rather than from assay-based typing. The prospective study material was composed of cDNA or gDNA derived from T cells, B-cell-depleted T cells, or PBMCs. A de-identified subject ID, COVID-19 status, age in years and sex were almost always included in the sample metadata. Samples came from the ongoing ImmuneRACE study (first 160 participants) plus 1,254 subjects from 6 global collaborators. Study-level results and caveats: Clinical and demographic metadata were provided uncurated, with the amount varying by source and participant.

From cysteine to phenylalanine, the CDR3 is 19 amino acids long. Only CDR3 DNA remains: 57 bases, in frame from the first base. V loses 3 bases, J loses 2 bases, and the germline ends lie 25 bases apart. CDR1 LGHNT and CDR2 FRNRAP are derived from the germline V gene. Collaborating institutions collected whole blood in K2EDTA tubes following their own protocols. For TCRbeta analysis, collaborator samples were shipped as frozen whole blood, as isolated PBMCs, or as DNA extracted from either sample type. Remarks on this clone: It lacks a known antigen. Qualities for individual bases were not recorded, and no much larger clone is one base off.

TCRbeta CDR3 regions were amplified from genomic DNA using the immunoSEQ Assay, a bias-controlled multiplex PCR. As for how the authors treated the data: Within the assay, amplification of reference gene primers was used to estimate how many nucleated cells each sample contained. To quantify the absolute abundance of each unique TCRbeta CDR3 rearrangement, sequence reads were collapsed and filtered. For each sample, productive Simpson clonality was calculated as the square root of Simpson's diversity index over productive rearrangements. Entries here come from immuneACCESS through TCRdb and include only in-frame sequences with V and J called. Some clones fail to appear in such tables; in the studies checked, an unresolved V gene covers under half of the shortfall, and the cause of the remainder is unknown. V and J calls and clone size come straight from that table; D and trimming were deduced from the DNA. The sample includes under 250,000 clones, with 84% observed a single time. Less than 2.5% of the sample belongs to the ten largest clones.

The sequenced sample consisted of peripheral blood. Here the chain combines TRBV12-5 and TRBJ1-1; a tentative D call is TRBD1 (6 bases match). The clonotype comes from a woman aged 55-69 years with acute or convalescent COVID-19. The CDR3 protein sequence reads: CASGLPGKFWGGANTEAFF. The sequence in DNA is TGTGCTAGTGGTTTACCAGGTAAGTTTTGGGGGGGCGCTAACACTGAAGCTTTCTTT.